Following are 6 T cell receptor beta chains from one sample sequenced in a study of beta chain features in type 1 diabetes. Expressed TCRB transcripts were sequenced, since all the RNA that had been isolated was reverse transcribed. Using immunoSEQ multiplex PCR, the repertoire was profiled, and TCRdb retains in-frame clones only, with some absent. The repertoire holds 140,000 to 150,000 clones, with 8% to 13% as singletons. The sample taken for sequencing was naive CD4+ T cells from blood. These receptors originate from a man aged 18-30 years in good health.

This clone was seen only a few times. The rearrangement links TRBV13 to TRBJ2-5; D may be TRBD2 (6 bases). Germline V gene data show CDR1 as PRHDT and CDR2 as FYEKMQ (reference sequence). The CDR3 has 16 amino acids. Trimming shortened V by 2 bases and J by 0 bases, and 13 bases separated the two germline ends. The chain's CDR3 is CASSLKGGAYQETQYF. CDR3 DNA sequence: TGTGCCAGCAGCTTAAAGGGCGGGGCGTACCAAGAGACCCAGTACTTC. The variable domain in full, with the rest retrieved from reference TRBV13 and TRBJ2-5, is AAGVIQSPRHLIKEKRETATLKCYPIPRHDTVYWYQQGPGQDPQFLISFYEKMQSDKGSIPDRFSAQQFSDYHSELNMSSLELGDSALYFCASSLKGGAYQETQYFGPGTRLLVL.

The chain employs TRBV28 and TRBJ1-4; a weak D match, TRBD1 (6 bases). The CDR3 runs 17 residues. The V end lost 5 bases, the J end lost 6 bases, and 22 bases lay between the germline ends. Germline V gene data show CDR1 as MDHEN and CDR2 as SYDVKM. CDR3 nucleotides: TGTGCCAGCAGTATATATTACCCACAGGGCGCGGATGAAAAACTGTTTTTT. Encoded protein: CASSIYYPQGADEKLFF.

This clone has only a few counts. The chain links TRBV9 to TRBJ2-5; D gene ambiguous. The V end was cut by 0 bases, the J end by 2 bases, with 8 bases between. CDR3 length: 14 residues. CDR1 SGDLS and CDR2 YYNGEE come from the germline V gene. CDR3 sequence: CASSVGGRQETQYF. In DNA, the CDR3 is TGTGCCAGCAGCGTAGGCGGCAGACAAGAGACCCAGTACTTC.

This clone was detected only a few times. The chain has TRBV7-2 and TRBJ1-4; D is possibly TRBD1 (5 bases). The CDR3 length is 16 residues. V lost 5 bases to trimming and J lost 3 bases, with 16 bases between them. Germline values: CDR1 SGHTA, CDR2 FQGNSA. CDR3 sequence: CASSPVGGLPNEKLFF. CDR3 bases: TGTGCCAGCAGCCCCGTCGGGGGACTACCTAATGAAAAACTGTTTTTT.

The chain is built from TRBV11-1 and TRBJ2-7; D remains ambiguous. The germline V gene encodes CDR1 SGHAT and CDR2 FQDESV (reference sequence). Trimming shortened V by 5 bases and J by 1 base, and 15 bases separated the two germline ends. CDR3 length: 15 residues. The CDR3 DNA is TGTGCCAGCAGCCCGACCCCTACAGTTTCCTACGAGCAGTACTTC. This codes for CASSPTPTVSYEQYF.

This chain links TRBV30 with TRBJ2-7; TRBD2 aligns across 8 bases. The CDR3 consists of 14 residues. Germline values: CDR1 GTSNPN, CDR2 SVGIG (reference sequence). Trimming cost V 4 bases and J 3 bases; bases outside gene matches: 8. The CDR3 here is CAWKVLAGNYEQYF. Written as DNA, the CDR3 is TGTGCCTGGAAGGTCCTAGCGGGCAACTACGAGCAGTACTTC.